The T cell receptor beta chain under discussion was sequenced for a study of PD-L1 blockade in urothelial cancer. Study-wide results and limits: At 3 weeks on treatment, tumor-associated clones expanded more with durable benefit.

Per germline, CDR1 SGHRS and CDR2 YFSETQ. CDR3 length: 14 residues. V gave up 4 bases and J gave up 6 bases; unmatched junction bases: 7. As for this clone: Its antigen is still unknown.

Data came from immunoSEQ multiplex PCR; TCRdb stores just in-frame clones and leaves some out. Altogether tens of thousands of clones are present, around 82% being singletons, with the ten largest covering about a sixth. V is TRBV5-1 and J is TRBJ2-1; TRBD2 agrees at 7 bases. This receptor was obtained from a man in his 60s with urothelial cancer. Sequences were derived from PBMCs, sampled around atezolizumab (anti-PD-L1) treatment. CDR3 sequence: CASSAASGPNEQFF. CDR3 in DNA: TGCGCCAGCAGCGCGGCTAGCGGACCCAATGAGCAGTTCTTC.